This entry concerns a single T cell receptor beta chain. Antigen specificity is unknown. At one end the junction does not follow the germline gene, possibly because of a read error. This sample was included in a study of shared clonotypes between healthy human individuals. General study results and limits: Deeper or shallower sequencing was expected to change how clonotypes are shared among donors.

Data came from immunoSEQ multiplex PCR; TCRdb stores just in-frame clones and leaves some out. There are over 2 million clones in the sample; approximately 95% occur only once, and approximately 1.2% lies in the top ten. Positive CCR7 selection of CD45RO-negative cells yielded the naive CD8 cells, and terminally differentiated effector memory CD45RA+ cells were excluded. All donors were healthy HIV-negative adults lacking recent acute infections or vaccinations. The study drew all its donors from Caucasian adults living in Nashville, Tennessee. The TCR sequence derives from a young man in good health. Sequenced: naive CD8+ T cells sorted from blood.

CDR3 in amino acids: CASSLTGRPPDSSYEQYF. DNA for the CDR3: TGTGCTAGCAGCTTGACAGGGAGACCCCCCGACAGCTCCTACGAGCAGTACTTC. The chain is built from TRBV7-7 and TRBJ2-7; 7 bases fit TRBD1. The CDR3 is 18 amino acids. From germline, CDR1 is SSHAT and CDR2 FNYEAQ (reference sequence).